The present entry profiles one TCR beta chain with its context. Its antigen is still unknown. These data belong to a study of post-analysis software for immune sequencing data. Study-wide results and limits: When patients were compared with controls, about five TRBV segments were more frequent, TRBV5-6, TRBV5-1 and TRBV20-1 among them.

The length of the CDR3 is 12 residues. The V end lost 5 bases, the J end lost 3 bases, and 6 bases lay between the germline ends. TCR beta cDNA libraries had unique molecular identifiers. TCRdb recomputed calls from the PCR reads with MiXCR, one row per CDR3 protein. The table records approximately 770,000 distinct CDR3 sequences, around 42% of them present only once. V usage is TRBV12-3 or TRBV12-4 and J usage is TRBJ2-3; D is ambiguous. The sample comprised blood. This clonotype originated in a girl between 10 and 17 years old with multiple sclerosis. CDR3: CASSVRTDTQYF. The CDR3, as DNA: TGTGCCAGCAGTGTGAGAACAGATACGCAGTATTTT.